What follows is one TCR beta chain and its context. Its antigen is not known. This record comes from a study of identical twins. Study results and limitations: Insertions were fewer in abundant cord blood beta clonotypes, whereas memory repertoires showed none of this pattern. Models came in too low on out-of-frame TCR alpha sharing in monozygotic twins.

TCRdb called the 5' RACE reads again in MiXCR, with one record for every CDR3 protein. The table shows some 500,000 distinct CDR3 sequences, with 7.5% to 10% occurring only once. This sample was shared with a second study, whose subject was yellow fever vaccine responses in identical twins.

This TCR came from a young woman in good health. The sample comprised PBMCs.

The CDR3 loop is CASSSSVETQYF. In DNA, the CDR3 is TGTGCCAGCAGTTCTAGCGTAGAGACCCAGTACTTC. The chain uses TRBV28 and TRBJ2-5, with D possibly TRBD2 on 6 matching bases. Trimming pared 4 bases from V and 4 bases from J, leaving 7 bases between. Germline lookup yields CDR1 MDHEN and CDR2 SYDVKM. The CDR3 is 12 amino acids. Using reference TRBV28 and TRBJ2-5 for the parts outside the CDR3, the full variable domain is DVKVTQSSRYLVKRTGEKVFLECVQDMDHENMFWYRQDPGLGLRLIYFSYDVKMKEKGDIPEGYSVSREKKERFSLILESASTNQTSMYLCASSSSVETQYFGPGTRLLVL.